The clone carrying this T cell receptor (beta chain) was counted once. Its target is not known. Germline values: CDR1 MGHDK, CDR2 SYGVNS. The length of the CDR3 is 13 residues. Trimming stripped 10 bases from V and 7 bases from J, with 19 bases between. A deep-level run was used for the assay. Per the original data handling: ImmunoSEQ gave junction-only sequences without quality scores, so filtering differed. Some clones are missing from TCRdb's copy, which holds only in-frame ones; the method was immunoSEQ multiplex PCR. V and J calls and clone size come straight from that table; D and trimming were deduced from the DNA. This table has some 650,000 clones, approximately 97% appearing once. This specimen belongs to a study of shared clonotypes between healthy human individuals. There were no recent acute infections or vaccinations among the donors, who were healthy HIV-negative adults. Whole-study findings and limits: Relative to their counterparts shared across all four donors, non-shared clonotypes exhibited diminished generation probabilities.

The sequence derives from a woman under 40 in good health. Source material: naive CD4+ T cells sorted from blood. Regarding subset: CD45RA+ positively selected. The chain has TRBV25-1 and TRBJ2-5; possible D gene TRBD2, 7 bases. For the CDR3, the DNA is TGTGCCACCAACACCAGGGGAGGGGGGACCCAGTACTTC. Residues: CATNTRGGGTQYF.